The clone carrying this T cell receptor (beta chain) has at least ten counts. Its cognate antigen is unknown. As it was prepared, the TCRbeta library received unique molecular identifiers. TCRdb re-analysed the PCR reads in MiXCR, keeping a single row per CDR3 protein. The sample lists some 300,000 distinct CDR3 sequences, approximately 7.3% occurring once. Germline values: CDR1 SEHNR, CDR2 FQNEAQ (reference sequence). The CDR3 is made up of 14 amino acids. Trimming shortened V by 0 bases and J by 4 bases, and 9 bases separated the two germline ends. This sample is drawn from a study of T-cell reconstitution after alpha-beta-depleted transplantation in children. Study conclusions and caveats: A year had passed since transplant, and T-cell counts and diversity by then came mostly from newly produced T cells.

The sequencing used peripheral blood, collected 360 days after TCRalphabeta/CD19-depleted stem cell transplant. The sequence was obtained from a female patient aged 2-9 years who had a stem cell transplant for Fanconi anemia, so the T cells may come from the graft donor. V is TRBV7-9 and J is TRBJ1-2, with TRBD1 as a possible D gene (6 bases). The CDR3 is CASSLAGGGYGYTF. CDR3 nucleotides: TGTGCCAGCAGCTTAGCAGGGGGTGGCTATGGCTACACCTTC. The full variable domain, completed using reference TRBV7-9 and TRBJ1-2, is DTGVSQNPRHKITKRGQNVTFRCDPISEHNRLYWYRQTLGQGPEFLTYFQNEAQLEKSRLLSDRFSAERPKGSFSTLEIQRTEQGDSAMYLCASSLAGGGYGYTFGSGTRLTVV.